The T cell receptor beta chain under discussion was sequenced for a study of PD-1 blockade in mismatch repair-deficient tumors. Study context: Patients had about 13 mismatch repair-deficient cancer types and were previously treated and progressing.

The CDR3 is 16 amino acids. After removal of 5 bases from V and 4 bases from J, the junction contained 4 bases not matched to a gene. Germline loops: CDR1 SGHVS, CDR2 FQNEAQ. Profiled with immunoSEQ multiplex PCR; TCRdb holds only in-frame clones, not every one. The sample shows approximately 100,000 clones, over 75% of them seen only once. This chain connects TRBV7-8 to TRBJ2-6; 11 nucleotides match TRBD1. This sample comprised peripheral blood, obtained roughly 35 weeks after starting pembrolizumab. This clonotype was sampled from an adult with mismatch repair-deficient cancer. CDR3 coding DNA: TGTGCCAGCAGCCCAGGACAGGGGGCAGGGGCCAACGTCCTGACTTTC. This sequence encodes CASSPGQGAGANVLTF. The complete variable domain, with remaining parts taken from reference TRBV7-8 and TRBJ2-6, reads GAGVSQSPRYKVAKRGQDVALRCDPISGHVSLFWYQQALGQGPEFLTYFQNEAQLDKSGLPSDRFFAERPEGSVSTLKIQRTQQEDSAVYLCASSPGQGAGANVLTFGAGSRLTVL.